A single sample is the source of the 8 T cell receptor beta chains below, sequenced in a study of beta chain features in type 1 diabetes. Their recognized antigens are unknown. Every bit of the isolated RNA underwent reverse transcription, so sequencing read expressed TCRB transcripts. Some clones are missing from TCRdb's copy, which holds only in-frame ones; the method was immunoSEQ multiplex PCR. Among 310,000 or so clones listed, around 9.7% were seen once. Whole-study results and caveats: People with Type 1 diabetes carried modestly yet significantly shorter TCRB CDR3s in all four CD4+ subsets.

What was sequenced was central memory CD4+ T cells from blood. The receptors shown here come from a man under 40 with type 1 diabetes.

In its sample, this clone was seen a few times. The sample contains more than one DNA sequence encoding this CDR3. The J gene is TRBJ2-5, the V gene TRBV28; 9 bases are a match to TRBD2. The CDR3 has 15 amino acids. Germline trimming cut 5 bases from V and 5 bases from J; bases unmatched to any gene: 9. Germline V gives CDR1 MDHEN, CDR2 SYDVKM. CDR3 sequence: CASSAQRGAGETQYF. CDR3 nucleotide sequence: TGTGCCAGCAGTGCTCAGCGGGGGGCTGGGGAGACCCAGTACTTC.

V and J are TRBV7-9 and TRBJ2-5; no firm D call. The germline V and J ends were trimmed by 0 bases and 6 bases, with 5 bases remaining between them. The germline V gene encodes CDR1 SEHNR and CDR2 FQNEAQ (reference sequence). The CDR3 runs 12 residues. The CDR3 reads CASSLAQQTQYF. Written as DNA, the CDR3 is TGTGCCAGCAGCTTAGCGCAGCAGACCCAGTACTTC. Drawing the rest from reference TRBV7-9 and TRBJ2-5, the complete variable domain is DTGVSQNPRHKITKRGQNVTFRCDPISEHNRLYWYRQTLGQGPEFLTYFQNEAQLEKSRLLSDRFSAERPKGSFSTLEIQRTEQGDSAMYLCASSLAQQTQYFGPGTRLLVL.

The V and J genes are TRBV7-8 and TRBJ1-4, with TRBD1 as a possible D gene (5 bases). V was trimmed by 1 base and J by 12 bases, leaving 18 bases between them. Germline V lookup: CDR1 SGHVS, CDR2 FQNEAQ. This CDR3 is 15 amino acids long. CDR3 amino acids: CASSLGGRVEEELFF. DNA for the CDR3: TGTGCCAGCAGCTTAGGTGGCAGGGTAGAGGAAGAACTGTTTTTT.

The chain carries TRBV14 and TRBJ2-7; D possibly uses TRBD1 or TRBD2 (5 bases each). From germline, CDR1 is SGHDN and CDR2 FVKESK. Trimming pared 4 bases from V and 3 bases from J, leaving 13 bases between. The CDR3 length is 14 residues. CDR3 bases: TGTGCCAGCAGCCTCGGTATTGGGGGCTACGAGCAGTACTTC. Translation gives CASSLGIGGYEQYF.

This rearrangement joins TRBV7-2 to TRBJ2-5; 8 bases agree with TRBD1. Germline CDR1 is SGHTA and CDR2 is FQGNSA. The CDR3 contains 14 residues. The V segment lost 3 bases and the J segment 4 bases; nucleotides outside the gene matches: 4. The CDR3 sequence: CASSLGRGRETQYF. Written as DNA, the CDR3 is TGTGCCAGCAGCTTGGGCAGGGGGCGAGAGACCCAGTACTTC.

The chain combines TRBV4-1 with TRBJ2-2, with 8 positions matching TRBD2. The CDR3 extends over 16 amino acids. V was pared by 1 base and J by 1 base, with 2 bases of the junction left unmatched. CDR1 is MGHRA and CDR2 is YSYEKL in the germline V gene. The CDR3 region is CASSQGLAGNTGELFF. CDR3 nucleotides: TGCGCCAGCAGCCAAGGGCTAGCGGGGAACACCGGGGAGCTGTTTTTT.

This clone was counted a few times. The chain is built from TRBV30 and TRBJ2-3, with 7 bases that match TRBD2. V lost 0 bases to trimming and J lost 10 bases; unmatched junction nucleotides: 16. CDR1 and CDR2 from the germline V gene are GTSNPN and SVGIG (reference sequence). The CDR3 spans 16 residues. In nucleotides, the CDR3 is TGTGCCTGGAGTGTACTTACCAGCGGGGACCGTATGTCGCAGTATTTT. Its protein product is CAWSVLTSGDRMSQYF. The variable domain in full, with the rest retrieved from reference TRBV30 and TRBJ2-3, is SQTIHQWPATLVQPVGSPLSLECTVEGTSNPNLYWYRQAAGRGLQLLFYSVGIGQISSEVPQNLSASRPQDRQFILSSKKLLLSDSGFYLCAWSVLTSGDRMSQYFGPGTRLTVL.

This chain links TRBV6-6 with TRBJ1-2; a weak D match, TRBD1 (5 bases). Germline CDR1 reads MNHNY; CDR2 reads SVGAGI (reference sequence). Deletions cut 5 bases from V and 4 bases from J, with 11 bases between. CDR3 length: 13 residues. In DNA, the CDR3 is TGTGCCAGCAGTAATACAGGAGTCTATGGCTACACCTTC. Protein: CASSNTGVYGYTF.